These T cell receptor beta chains were read from a single sample in a study of cytomegalovirus exposure and HLA in healthy donors. Assay used: immunoSEQ multiplex PCR; TCRdb lists only in-frame clones, some missing. The table has about 110,000 clones, approximately 79% seen once. The source material was PBMCs. Every receptor here comes from a man aged 30 to 39 in good health and CMV-seropositive. The CDR3 runs from the conserved cysteine through the conserved F or W. A D gene is named only where the DNA matches it firmly. Clone size is stated in some rows and not others, as once, few, many or a class when expanded.

j_call d_call clone_size v_call cdr3_aa cdr3_nt
TRBJ1-1 NA many TRBV18 CASSPEGLNTEAFF TGTGCCAGCTCACCGGAGGGGCTTAACACTGAAGCTTTCTTT
TRBJ2-5 NA NA TRBV14 CASSPYFGTQQETQYF TGTGCCAGCAGCCCATACTTCGGGACTCAACAAGAGACCCAGTACTTC
TRBJ2-3 TRBD1 NA TRBV27 CASSLPTPTGGNGIPTDTQYF TGTGCCAGCAGTTTACCGACCCCGACAGGGGGCAACGGGATACCCACAGATACGCAGTATTTT
TRBJ1-2 TRBD1 NA TRBV7-2 CATSALTGGGYTF TGTGCCACCTCCGCTCTGACAGGGGGCGGCTACACCTTC
TRBJ2-7 NA NA TRBV27 CASRLGRTYEQYF TGTGCCAGCAGACTGGGGCGGACCTACGAGCAGTACTTC
TRBJ1-1 NA NA TRBV6-1 CASSSNPGVNTEAFF TGTGCCAGCAGTTCCAACCCGGGAGTGAACACTGAAGCTTTCTTT
TRBJ2-7 NA NA TRBV10-3 CAISDPVIYEQYF TGTGCCATCAGTGACCCGGTCATCTACGAGCAGTACTTC
TRBJ2-2 NA NA TRBV5-1 CASSLYGLNTGELFF TGCGCCAGCAGCTTGTACGGGTTAAACACCGGGGAGCTGTTTTTT
TRBJ1-2 NA NA TRBV6-5 CASSADQGPYGYTF TGTGCCAGCAGCGCAGACCAGGGGCCCTATGGCTACACCTTC
TRBJ1-2 NA NA TRBV5-6 CASSSDTYGYTF TGTGCCAGCAGCTCTGACACCTATGGCTACACCTTC
TRBJ1-1 NA NA TRBV30 CAWSVLRGLGTEAFF TGTGCCTGGAGTGTTCTTAGGGGGTTGGGCACTGAAGCTTTCTTT
TRBJ1-2 TRBD1 once TRBV15 CATSRADRVKSGYTF TGTGCCACCAGCAGGGCCGACAGGGTTAAATCTGGCTACACCTTC
TRBJ1-1 TRBD1 NA TRBV10-3 CAISPGQGRFGAEAFF TGTGCCATCAGCCCCGGACAGGGTCGCTTTGGGGCTGAAGCTTTCTTT
TRBJ2-3 NA NA TRBV6-4 CASRLSGSSTDTQYF TGTGCCAGCAGACTTAGCGGCTCTAGCACAGATACGCAGTATTTT
TRBJ2-5 TRBD2 NA TRBV10-1 CASSPGLAGIVEETQYF TGCGCCAGCAGCCCCGGACTAGCGGGGATAGTGGAAGAGACCCAGTACTTC
TRBJ1-5 NA NA TRBV12-5 CASGGGSQPQHF TGTGCTAGTGGCGGAGGGAGTCAGCCCCAGCATTTT
TRBJ2-7 NA NA TRBV7-9 CSSSLQTDYEQYF TGTTCCAGCAGCTTACAAACAGACTACGAGCAGTACTTC
TRBJ2-3 NA NA TRBV6-1 CASSEVRGTETGTDTQYF TGTGCCAGCAGTGAAGTTCGGGGGACGGAGACCGGCACAGATACGCAGTATTTT
TRBJ1-1 TRBD1 NA TRBV6-5 CASSLDRVRTEAFF TGTGCCAGCAGCTTAGACAGGGTGCGCACTGAAGCTTTCTTT
TRBJ1-5 NA NA TRBV7-2 CASSRQSDQPQHF TGTGCCAGCAGCCGACAGTCCGATCAGCCCCAGCATTTT
TRBJ2-5 TRBD2 NA TRBV7-6 CASSSPGGQETQYF TGTGCCAGCAGCTCCCCGGGGGGGCAAGAGACCCAGTACTTC
TRBJ2-1 TRBD1 NA TRBV5-6 CASSPPGQGINEQFF TGTGCCAGCAGCCCACCGGGACAGGGGATCAATGAGCAGTTCTTC
TRBJ2-3 TRBD2 once TRBV4-2 CASSQTSGGTDTQYF TGTGCCAGCAGCCAGACTAGCGGGGGGACAGATACGCAGTATTTT
TRBJ2-2 NA NA TRBV4-1 CASSQFPGGITGELFF TGCGCCAGCAGCCAATTTCCAGGGGGGATTACCGGGGAGCTGTTTTTT
TRBJ2-5 NA NA TRBV5-6 CASSHPSRGETQYF TGTGCCAGCAGCCATCCCTCTCGGGGGGAGACCCAGTACTTC
TRBJ2-7 NA once TRBV19 CASSTGEGYEQYF TGTGCCAGTAGTACAGGGGAAGGCTACGAGCAGTACTTC
TRBJ2-3 NA NA TRBV19 CASSNGADDTDTQYF TGTGCCAGTAGTAATGGGGCAGATGACACAGATACGCAGTATTTT
TRBJ2-1 NA NA TRBV18 CASSDRVYNEQFF TGTGCCAGCTCAGACCGGGTTTACAATGAGCAGTTCTTC
TRBJ1-1 NA NA TRBV5-1 CASTQSPGNTEAFF TGCGCCAGCACCCAGTCCCCAGGGAACACTGAAGCTTTCTTT
TRBJ2-3 NA NA TRBV9 CASSVGGGATDTQYF TGTGCCAGCAGCGTAGGTGGGGGGGCCACAGATACGCAGTATTTT
TRBJ2-7 NA few TRBV25-1 CASSEVVEQYF TGTGCCAGCAGTGAAGTAGTCGAGCAGTACTTC
TRBJ2-2 NA few TRBV10-2 CASSELFQNTGELFF TGCGCCAGCAGTGAGTTGTTCCAGAACACCGGGGAGCTGTTTTTT
TRBJ1-3 NA NA TRBV30 CAWSGQYSGNTIYF TGTGCCTGGAGCGGACAGTACTCTGGAAACACCATATATTTT
TRBJ1-5 TRBD1 few TRBV10-3 CAISWDAGGHQPQHF TGTGCCATCAGCTGGGACGCAGGGGGCCATCAGCCCCAGCATTTT
TRBJ2-7 NA NA TRBV7-9 CASSRTPYEQYF TGTGCCAGCAGCCGGACTCCCTACGAGCAGTACTTC
TRBJ2-1 NA NA TRBV9 CASSVGITHNEQFF TGTGCCAGCAGCGTCGGGATTACCCACAATGAGCAGTTCTTC
TRBJ2-3 TRBD2 NA TRBV7-7 CASSPFSGGAADTQYF TGTGCCAGCAGCCCTTTTAGCGGGGGGGCCGCAGATACGCAGTATTTT
TRBJ1-6 NA few TRBV30 CAWTISSYNSPLHF TGTGCCTGGACGATTAGCTCCTATAATTCACCCCTCCACTTT
TRBJ1-3 TRBD1 NA TRBV5-1 CASSIQGAIGNTIYF TGCGCCAGCAGCATTCAGGGGGCAATTGGAAACACCATATATTTT
TRBJ1-3 NA once TRBV19 CASRPGRSGNTIYF TGTGCCAGTAGGCCTGGGCGCTCTGGAAACACCATATATTTT